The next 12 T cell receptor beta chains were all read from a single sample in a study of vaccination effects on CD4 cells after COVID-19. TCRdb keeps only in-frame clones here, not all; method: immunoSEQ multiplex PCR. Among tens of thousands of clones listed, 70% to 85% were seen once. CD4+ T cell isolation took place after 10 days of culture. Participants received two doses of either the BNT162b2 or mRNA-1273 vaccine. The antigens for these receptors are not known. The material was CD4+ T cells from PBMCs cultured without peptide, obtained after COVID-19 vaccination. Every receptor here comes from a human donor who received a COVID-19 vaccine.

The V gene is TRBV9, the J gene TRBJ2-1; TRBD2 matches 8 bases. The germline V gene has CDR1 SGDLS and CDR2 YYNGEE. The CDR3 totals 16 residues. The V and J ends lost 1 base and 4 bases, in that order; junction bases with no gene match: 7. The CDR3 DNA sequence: TGTGCCAGCAGCGTAACCGGGGGGGCTCCTTACAATGAGCAGTTCTTC. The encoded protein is CASSVTGGAPYNEQFF.

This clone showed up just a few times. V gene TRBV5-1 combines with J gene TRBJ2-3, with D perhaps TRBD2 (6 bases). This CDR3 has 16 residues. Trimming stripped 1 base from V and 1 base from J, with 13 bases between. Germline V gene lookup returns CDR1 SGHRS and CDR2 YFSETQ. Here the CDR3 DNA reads TGCGCCAGCAGCTTGATTGAGGGACTGGGCACAGATACGCAGTATTTT. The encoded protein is CASSLIEGLGTDTQYF.

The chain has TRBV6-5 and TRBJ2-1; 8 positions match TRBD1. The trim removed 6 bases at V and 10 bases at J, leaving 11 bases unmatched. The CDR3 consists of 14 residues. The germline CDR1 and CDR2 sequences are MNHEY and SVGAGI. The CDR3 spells CASRDRGTRGEQFF. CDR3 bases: TGTGCCAGCAGAGACAGGGGTACCCGGGGGGAGCAGTTCTTC.

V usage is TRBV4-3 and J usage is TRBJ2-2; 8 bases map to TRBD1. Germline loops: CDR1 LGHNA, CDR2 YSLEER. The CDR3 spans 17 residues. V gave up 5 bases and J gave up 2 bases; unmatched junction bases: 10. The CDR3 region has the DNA TGCGCCAGCAGCTCATTGACAGGGGCAGCTAACACCGGGGAGCTGTTTTTT. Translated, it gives CASSSLTGAANTGELFF.

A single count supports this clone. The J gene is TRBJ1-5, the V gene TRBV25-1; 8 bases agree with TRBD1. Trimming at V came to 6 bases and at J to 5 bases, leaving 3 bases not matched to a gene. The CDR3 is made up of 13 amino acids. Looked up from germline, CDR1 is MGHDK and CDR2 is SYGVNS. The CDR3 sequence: CASRDREDQPQHF. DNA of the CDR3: TGTGCCAGCAGGGACAGGGAGGATCAGCCCCAGCATTTT.

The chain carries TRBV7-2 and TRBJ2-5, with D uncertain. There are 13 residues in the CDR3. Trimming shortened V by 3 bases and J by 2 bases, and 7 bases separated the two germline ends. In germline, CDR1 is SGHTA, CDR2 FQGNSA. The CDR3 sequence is CASSFRIQETQYF. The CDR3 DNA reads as TGTGCCAGCAGCTTCCGGATACAAGAGACCCAGTACTTC.

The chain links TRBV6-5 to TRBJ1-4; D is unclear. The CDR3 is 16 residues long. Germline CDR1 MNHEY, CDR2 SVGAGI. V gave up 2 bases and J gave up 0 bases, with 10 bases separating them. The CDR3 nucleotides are TGTGCCAGCAGTTACCGCGGTTCCGCAACTAATGAAAAACTGTTTTTT. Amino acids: CASSYRGSATNEKLFF.

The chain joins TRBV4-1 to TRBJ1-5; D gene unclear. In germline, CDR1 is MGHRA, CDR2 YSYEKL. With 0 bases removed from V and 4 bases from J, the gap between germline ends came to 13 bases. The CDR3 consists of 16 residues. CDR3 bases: TGCGCCAGCAGCCAAGATTTTCGTCAGGCAAATCAGCCCCAGCATTTT. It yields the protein CASSQDFRQANQPQHF.

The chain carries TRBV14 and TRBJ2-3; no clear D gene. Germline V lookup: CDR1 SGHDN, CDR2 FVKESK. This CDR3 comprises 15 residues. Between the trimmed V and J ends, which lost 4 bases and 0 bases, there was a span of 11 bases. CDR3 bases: TGTGCCAGCAGCCGAGTCTCTGCTAGCACAGATACGCAGTATTTT. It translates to CASSRVSASTDTQYF.

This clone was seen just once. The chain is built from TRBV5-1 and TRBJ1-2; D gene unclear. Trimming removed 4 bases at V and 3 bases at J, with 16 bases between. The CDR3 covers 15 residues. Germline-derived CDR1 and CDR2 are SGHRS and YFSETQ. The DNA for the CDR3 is TGCGCCAGCAGCGCGGAGGGCGGTCCCGACTATGGCTACACCTTC. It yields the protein CASSAEGGPDYGYTF.

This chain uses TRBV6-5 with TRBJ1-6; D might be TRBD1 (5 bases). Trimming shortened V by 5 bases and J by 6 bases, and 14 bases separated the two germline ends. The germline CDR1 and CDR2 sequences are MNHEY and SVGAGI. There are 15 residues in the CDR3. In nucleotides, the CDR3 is TGTGCCAGCAGTCGGCAGGGAGCTCTTAATTCACCCCTCCACTTT. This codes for CASSRQGALNSPLHF.

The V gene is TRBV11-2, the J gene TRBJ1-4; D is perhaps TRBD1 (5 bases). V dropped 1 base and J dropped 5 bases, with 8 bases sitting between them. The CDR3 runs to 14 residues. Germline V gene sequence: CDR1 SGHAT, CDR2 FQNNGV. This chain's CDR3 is CASSLGQHNEKLFF. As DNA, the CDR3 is TGTGCCAGCAGCTTAGGACAGCACAATGAAAAACTGTTTTTT.